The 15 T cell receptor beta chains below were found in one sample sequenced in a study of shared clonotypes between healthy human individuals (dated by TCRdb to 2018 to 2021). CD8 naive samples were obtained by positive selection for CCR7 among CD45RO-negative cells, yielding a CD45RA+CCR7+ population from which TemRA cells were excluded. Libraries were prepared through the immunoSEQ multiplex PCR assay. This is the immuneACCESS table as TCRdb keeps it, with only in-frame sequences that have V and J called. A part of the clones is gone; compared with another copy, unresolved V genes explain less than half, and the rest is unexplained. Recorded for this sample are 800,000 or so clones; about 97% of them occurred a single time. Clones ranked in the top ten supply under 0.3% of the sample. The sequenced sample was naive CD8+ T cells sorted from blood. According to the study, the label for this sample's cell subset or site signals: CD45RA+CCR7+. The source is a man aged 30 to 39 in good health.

The CDR3 spells CASSLPSDHNTEAFF. Here the CDR3 DNA reads TGTGCCAGTAGTTTACCGTCCGATCATAACACTGAAGCTTTCTTT. The rearrangement uses TRBV19 and TRBJ1-1, with D hard to call. The CDR3 covers 15 residues. In germline, CDR1 is LNHDA, CDR2 SQIVND (reference sequence). Trimming shortened V by 5 bases and J by 2 bases, and 15 bases separated the two germline ends. Filled out from reference TRBV19 and TRBJ1-1, the complete variable domain reads DGGITQSPKYLFRKEGQNVTLSCEQNLNHDAMYWYRQDPGQGLRLIYYSQIVNDFQKGDIAEGYSVSREKKESFPLTVTSAQKNPTAFYLCASSLPSDHNTEAFFGQGTRLTVV.

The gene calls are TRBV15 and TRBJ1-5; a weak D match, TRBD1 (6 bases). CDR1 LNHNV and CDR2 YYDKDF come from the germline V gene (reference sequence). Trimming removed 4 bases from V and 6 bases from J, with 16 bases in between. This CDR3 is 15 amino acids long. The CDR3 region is CATSISGDTTQPQHF. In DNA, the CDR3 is TGTGCCACCAGCATCTCAGGGGACACTACTCAGCCCCAGCATTTT.

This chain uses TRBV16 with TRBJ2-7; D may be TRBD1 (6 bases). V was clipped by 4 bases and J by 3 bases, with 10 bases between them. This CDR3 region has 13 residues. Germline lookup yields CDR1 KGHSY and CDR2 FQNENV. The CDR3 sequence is CASSRGPGYEQYF. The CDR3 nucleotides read TGTGCCAGCAGCCGGGGGCCTGGCTACGAGCAGTACTTC.

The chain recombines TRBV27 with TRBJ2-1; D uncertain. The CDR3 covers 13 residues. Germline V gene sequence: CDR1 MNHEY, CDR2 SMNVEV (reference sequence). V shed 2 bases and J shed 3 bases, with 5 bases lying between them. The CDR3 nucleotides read TGTGCCAGCAGTTTAGGCTACTACAATGAGCAGTTCTTC. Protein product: CASSLGYYNEQFF.

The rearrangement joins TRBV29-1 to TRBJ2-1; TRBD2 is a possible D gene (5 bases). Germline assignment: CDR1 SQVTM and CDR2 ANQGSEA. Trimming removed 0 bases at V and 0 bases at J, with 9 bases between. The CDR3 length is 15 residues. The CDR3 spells CSVEESGSSYNEQFF. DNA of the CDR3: TGCAGCGTTGAAGAGTCGGGGAGCTCCTACAATGAGCAGTTCTTC.

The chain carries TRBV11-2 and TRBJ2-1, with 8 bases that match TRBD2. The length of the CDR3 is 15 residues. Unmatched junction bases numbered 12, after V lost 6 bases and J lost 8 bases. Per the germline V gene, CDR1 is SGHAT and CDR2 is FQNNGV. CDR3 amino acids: CASRYLAGYFDEQFF. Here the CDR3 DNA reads TGTGCCAGCAGATATCTAGCGGGCTACTTCGATGAGCAGTTCTTC.

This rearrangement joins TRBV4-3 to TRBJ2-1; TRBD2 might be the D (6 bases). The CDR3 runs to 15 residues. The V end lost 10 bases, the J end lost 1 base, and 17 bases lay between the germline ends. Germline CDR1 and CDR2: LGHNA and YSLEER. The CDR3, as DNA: TGCGCCAACCGGCGGGGTCCATCTTCCTACAATGAGCAGTTCTTC. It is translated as CANRRGPSSYNEQFF.

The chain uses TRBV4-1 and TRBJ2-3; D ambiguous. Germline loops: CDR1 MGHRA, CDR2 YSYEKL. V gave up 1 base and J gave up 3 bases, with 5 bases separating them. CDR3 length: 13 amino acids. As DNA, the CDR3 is TGCGCCAGCAGCCAAGGAGTTACAGATACGCAGTATTTT. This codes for CASSQGVTDTQYF.

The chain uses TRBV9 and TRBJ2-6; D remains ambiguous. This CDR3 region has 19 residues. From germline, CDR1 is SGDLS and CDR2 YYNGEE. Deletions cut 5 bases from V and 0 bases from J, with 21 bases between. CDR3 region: CASRYNDGPAGSGANVLTF. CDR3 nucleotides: TGTGCCAGCAGGTACAACGATGGCCCAGCCGGCTCTGGGGCCAACGTCCTGACTTTC.

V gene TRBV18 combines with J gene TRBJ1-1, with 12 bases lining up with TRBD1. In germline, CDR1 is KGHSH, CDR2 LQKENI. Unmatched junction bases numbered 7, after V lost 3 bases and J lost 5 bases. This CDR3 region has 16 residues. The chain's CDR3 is CASSPGTGGAGTEAFF. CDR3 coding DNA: TGTGCCAGCTCACCGGGGACAGGGGGCGCGGGTACTGAAGCTTTCTTT.

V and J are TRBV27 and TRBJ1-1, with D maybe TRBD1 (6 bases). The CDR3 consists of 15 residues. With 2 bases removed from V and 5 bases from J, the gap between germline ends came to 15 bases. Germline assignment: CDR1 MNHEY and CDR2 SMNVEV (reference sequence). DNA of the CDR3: TGTGCCAGCAGTTTAACAGGGTTGGGTTTAACTGAAGCTTTCTTT. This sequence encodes CASSLTGLGLTEAFF.

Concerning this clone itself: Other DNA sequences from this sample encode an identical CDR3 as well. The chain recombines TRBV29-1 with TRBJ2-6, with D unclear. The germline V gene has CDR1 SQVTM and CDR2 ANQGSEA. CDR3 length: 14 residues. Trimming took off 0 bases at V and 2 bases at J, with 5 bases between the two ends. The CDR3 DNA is TGCAGCGTTGAAGATCTTACTGGGGCCAACGTCCTGACTTTC. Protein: CSVEDLTGANVLTF.

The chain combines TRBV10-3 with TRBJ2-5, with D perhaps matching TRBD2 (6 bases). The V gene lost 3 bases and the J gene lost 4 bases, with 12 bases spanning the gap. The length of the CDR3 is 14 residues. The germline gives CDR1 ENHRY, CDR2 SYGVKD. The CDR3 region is CAISDPGGAETQYF. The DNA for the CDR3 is TGTGCCATCAGTGACCCTGGAGGGGCAGAGACCCAGTACTTC.

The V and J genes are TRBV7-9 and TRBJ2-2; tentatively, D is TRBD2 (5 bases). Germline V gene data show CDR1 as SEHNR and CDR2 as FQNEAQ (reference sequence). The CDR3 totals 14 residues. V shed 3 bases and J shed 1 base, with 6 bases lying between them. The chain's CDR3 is CASSFGVNTGELFF. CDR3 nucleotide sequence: TGTGCCAGCAGCTTCGGGGTGAACACCGGGGAGCTGTTTTTT.

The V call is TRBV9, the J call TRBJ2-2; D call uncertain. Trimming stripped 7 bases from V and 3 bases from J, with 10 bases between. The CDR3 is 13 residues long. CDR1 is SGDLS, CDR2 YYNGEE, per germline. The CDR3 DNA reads TGTGCCAGCGGGTCGCGGCACACCGGGGAGCTGTTTTTT. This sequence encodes CASGSRHTGELFF.